The present entry profiles one TCR beta chain with its context. Its antigen is not identified. Germline loops: CDR1 SEHNR, CDR2 FQNEAQ (reference sequence). The CDR3 length is 15 residues. Trimming took off 6 bases at V and 5 bases at J, with 20 bases between the two ends. These data come from a study of T cell responses to AZD1222 COVID-19 vaccine. Whole-study results and caveats: Clonal diversity was possibly underestimated, and the donors were mostly white British, with more females. The repertoires were collected only after the peak T cell response. Within unmutated variant regions lay the reported targets of nearly half of spike-specific TCRs.

Some clones are missing from TCRdb's copy, which holds only in-frame ones; the method was immunoSEQ multiplex PCR. The data hold approximately 67,000 clones, with about 85% observed a single time. The starting material was peripheral blood, obtained on day 0 of AZD1222 vaccination. The chain has TRBV7-9 and TRBJ2-7; D possibly uses TRBD1 or TRBD2 (5 bases each). This TCR came from an adult in good health. The CDR3 loop reads CASRKAGTAPHEQYF. The CDR3 DNA follows: TGTGCCAGCAGGAAAGCCGGGACCGCTCCCCACGAGCAGTACTTC.